One and the same sample provided the 20 T cell receptor beta chains below, sequenced in a study of blood T cell repertoires in COVID-19. The assay was immunoSEQ multiplex PCR, and TCRdb's table has in-frame clones only and misses some. The repertoire holds over 200,000 clones, with approximately 90% as singletons. Sequencing was performed on peripheral blood. Receptors originate from a man aged 30 to 39 with COVID-19, enrolled during active disease.

The chain is built from TRBV6-1 and TRBJ2-7; TRBD2 might be the D (5 bases). Germline CDR1 MNHNS, CDR2 SASEGT. The CDR3 is 14 amino acids. The V end lost 2 bases, the J end lost 2 bases, and 10 bases lay between the germline ends. The CDR3 protein is CASSESGIPYEQYF. The CDR3 nucleotides read TGTGCCAGCAGTGAATCCGGGATCCCCTACGAGCAGTACTTC.

The DNA for the CDR3 is TGCGCCAGCAGCACCCCAAGAGGGTCTAGCGGGGGGTTAACGCTAGACGAGCAGTACTTC. This gives the protein CASSTPRGSSGGLTLDEQYF. The chain uses TRBV5-1 and TRBJ2-7, with 11 positions matching TRBD2. CDR1 is SGHRS and CDR2 is YFSETQ in the germline V gene. This CDR3 region has 20 residues. J was trimmed by 5 bases and V by 4 bases; bases with no gene match: 23.

The gene calls are TRBV4-2 and TRBJ1-3; D is perhaps TRBD1 (5 bases). The CDR3 totals 17 residues. Deletions cut 1 base from V and 2 bases from J, with 15 bases between. Germline V gene data show CDR1 as LGHNA and CDR2 as YNFKEQ. The CDR3 here is CASSQGPGVGAGNTIYF. In DNA, the CDR3 is TGTGCCAGCAGCCAAGGCCCGGGGGTTGGGGCTGGAAACACCATATATTTT.

The chain carries TRBV6-5 and TRBJ1-2, with 8 bases matching TRBD1. Germline-derived CDR1 and CDR2 are MNHEY and SVGAGI. The V gene end was trimmed by 5 bases and the J gene end by 4 bases; junction bases not matched to a gene: 6. The CDR3 totals 14 residues. CDR3 sequence (DNA): TGTGCCAGCAGTCGAGGGACAGGAACCTATGGCTACACCTTC. Protein product: CASSRGTGTYGYTF.

The genes are TRBV19 and TRBJ2-1; a possible D gene is TRBD2 (5 bases). The V gene lost 2 bases and the J gene lost 4 bases, with 15 bases spanning the gap. The CDR3 is made up of 16 amino acids. Germline values: CDR1 LNHDA, CDR2 SQIVND (reference sequence). Written as DNA, the CDR3 is TGTGCCAGTAGTATAACTGGGAGCCCTTGGTACAATGAGCAGTTCTTC. It encodes CASSITGSPWYNEQFF.

This chain uses TRBV5-4 with TRBJ1-6; 7 nucleotides agree with TRBD1. V lost 4 bases to trimming and J lost 3 bases; unmatched junction nucleotides: 7. This CDR3 has 16 residues. The germline V gene encodes CDR1 SGHNT and CDR2 YYREEE (reference sequence). The CDR3 loop is CASSPGGGGYNSPLHF. CDR3 in DNA: TGTGCCAGCAGCCCCGGAGGGGGCGGCTATAATTCACCCCTCCACTTT.

The gene calls are TRBV4-2 and TRBJ1-5; D might be TRBD1 (5 bases). The CDR3 covers 13 residues. Trimming left V 2 bases short and J 13 bases short, with 15 bases between. Germline values: CDR1 LGHNA, CDR2 YNFKEQ. DNA for the CDR3: TGTGCCAGCAGCCAATTACAAGGGGCCCCTCAGCATTTT. Residues: CASSQLQGAPQHF.

The chain has TRBV6-2 or TRBV6-3 and TRBJ1-1; the D gene is possibly TRBD1 (5 bases). CDR3 length equals 17 residues. Germline CDR1 is MNHEY and CDR2 is SVGEGT. With 3 bases removed from V and 4 bases from J, the gap between germline ends came to 21 bases. CDR3 region: CASSYWDSMVGGTEAFF. The CDR3 DNA reads TGTGCCAGCAGTTATTGGGACTCTATGGTCGGGGGCACTGAAGCTTTCTTT.

This clone was seen once. The chain carries TRBV10-3 and TRBJ1-5, with 10 bases fitting TRBD1. Per germline, CDR1 ENHRY and CDR2 SYGVKD. The ends lost 7 bases at V and 4 bases at J; junction bases unmatched: 4. The CDR3 sequence is 14 residues long. This chain's CDR3 is CAIKPGQGNQPQHF. CDR3 coding DNA: TGTGCCATCAAACCGGGACAGGGGAATCAGCCCCAGCATTTT.

The V and J genes are TRBV4-1 and TRBJ2-3, with 8 bases that match TRBD2. V was pared by 1 base and J by 6 bases, with 12 bases of the junction left unmatched. The CDR3 runs 17 residues. Germline CDR1 reads MGHRA; CDR2 reads YSYEKL. The CDR3 DNA reads TGCGCCAGCAGCCAAGGGCCAGAGCGGGGGTACACCGATACGCAGTATTTT. It translates to CASSQGPERGYTDTQYF.

The CDR3 sequence: CAWSRTVLGYGYTF. CDR3 sequence (DNA): TGTGCCTGGAGCCGGACTGTCCTCGGCTATGGCTACACCTTC. The J gene is TRBJ1-2, the V gene TRBV30; D unclear. V dropped 3 bases and J dropped 4 bases, with 15 bases sitting between them. CDR3 length: 14 amino acids. Germline loops: CDR1 GTSNPN, CDR2 SVGIG (reference sequence).

The chain carries TRBV7-9 and TRBJ2-7; 7 nucleotides line up with TRBD1. Per germline, CDR1 SEHNR and CDR2 FQNEAQ (reference sequence). The CDR3 is 15 residues long. Trimming took 5 bases from V and 3 from J; bases not matched to a gene: 10. The CDR3: CASSPGGSLNYEQYF. The CDR3 DNA is TGTGCCAGCAGCCCAGGGGGTTCTCTAAACTACGAGCAGTACTTC.

The genes are TRBV29-1 and TRBJ2-3, with 8 bases fitting TRBD2. This CDR3 has 15 residues. Germline V gene sequence: CDR1 SQVTM, CDR2 ANQGSEA. The ends lost 0 bases at V and 4 bases at J; junction bases unmatched: 6. CDR3 residues: CSVEDYSGVADTQYF. The DNA of the CDR3 is TGCAGCGTTGAAGATTATAGCGGGGTGGCAGATACGCAGTATTTT.

Only one count was recorded for this clone. This chain connects TRBV9 to TRBJ2-1; D is undetermined. Trimming removed 2 bases from V and 1 base from J, with 10 bases in between. There are 15 residues in the CDR3. Germline-derived CDR1 and CDR2 are SGDLS and YYNGEE. CDR3 nucleotide sequence: TGTGCCAGCAGCGTCGACACGGCTTCCTACAATGAGCAGTTCTTC. This translates into CASSVDTASYNEQFF.

The V call is TRBV2, the J call TRBJ2-1; 11 nucleotides line up with TRBD2. Per germline, CDR1 SNHLY and CDR2 FYNNEI. The CDR3 extends over 19 amino acids. V gave up 6 bases and J gave up 0 bases; unmatched junction bases: 13. Here the CDR3 reads CASRSLAGGLKSSYNEQFF. DNA of the CDR3: TGTGCCAGCAGGAGTCTAGCGGGGGGACTAAAGAGCTCCTACAATGAGCAGTTCTTC.

This clone was observed a single time. The chain uses TRBV7-8 and TRBJ2-7; 7 bases match TRBD1. J was trimmed by 1 base and V by 5 bases; bases with no gene match: 5. Germline assignment: CDR1 SGHVS and CDR2 FQNEAQ. The CDR3 is 14 amino acids. CDR3 DNA sequence: TGTGCCAGCAGCCCTTCGACAGGGTCCTACGAGCAGTACTTC. Translated: CASSPSTGSYEQYF.

The gene calls are TRBV6-5 and TRBJ1-5, with a weak D call TRBD1 (5 bases). Deletions cut 6 bases from V and 6 bases from J, with 15 bases between. The CDR3 has 14 residues. The germline CDR1 and CDR2 sequences are MNHEY and SVGAGI. The CDR3 region has the DNA TGTGCCAGCAGCCCCGGGGGGAAAGGTCAGCCCCAGCATTTT. Protein product: CASSPGGKGQPQHF.

This clone appeared a single time. J is TRBJ2-2 and V is TRBV24-1, with a weak D call TRBD1 (7 bases). Trimming took 5 bases from V and 4 from J, leaving 10 bases between them. The V gene's germline CDR1 is KGHDR and CDR2 SFDVKD. The CDR3 is made up of 14 amino acids. CDR3 loop: CATSVQGGTGELFF. In DNA form, the CDR3 reads TGTGCCACCAGTGTTCAGGGGGGCACCGGGGAGCTGTTTTTT.

The chain employs TRBV13 and TRBJ1-6; D possibly corresponds to TRBD1 (5 bases). V lost 5 bases and J lost 7, with 21 bases in between. This CDR3 is built from 17 residues. Germline values: CDR1 PRHDT, CDR2 FYEKMQ (reference sequence). This CDR3 is CASSPWDSSWKNSPLHF. The CDR3, as DNA: TGTGCCAGCAGCCCCTGGGACTCCTCTTGGAAAAATTCACCCCTCCACTTT.

This chain uses TRBV13 with TRBJ1-2; 7 bases line up with TRBD1. The CDR3 has 13 residues. The germline V gene has CDR1 PRHDT and CDR2 FYEKMQ (reference sequence). V dropped 7 bases and J dropped 3; count of bases not matched to a gene: 5. DNA for the CDR3: TGTGCCAGCACGGGAACAGGGGACTATGGCTACACCTTC. This codes for CASTGTGDYGYTF.